The next 15 T cell receptor beta chains were all read from a single sample in a study of T cell therapy after organ transplantation. These receptors' targets are unknown. Profiled with immunoSEQ multiplex PCR; TCRdb holds only in-frame clones, not every one. The sample has over a thousand clones, 70% seen once. This specimen was CD8+ T cells from blood, taken before autologous CMV-specific T cell therapy. These receptors were taken from a human patient who had received a solid organ transplant and had CMV disease.

The chain has TRBV6-1 and TRBJ1-5; D unresolved. CDR1 and CDR2 (germline): MNHNS, SASEGT. This CDR3 has 13 amino acids. V dropped 11 bases and J dropped 0 bases, with 11 bases sitting between them. CDR3 nucleotide sequence: TGTGCCTCTGGTATAATTAGCAATCAGCCCCAGCATTTT. Protein: CASGIISNQPQHF.

The V call is TRBV7-9, the J call TRBJ1-1; no clear D gene. CDR1 and CDR2 from the germline V gene are SEHNR and FQNEAQ (reference sequence). The CDR3 covers 11 residues. V was pared by 8 bases and J by 10 bases, with 14 bases between. For the CDR3, the DNA is TGTGCCAGCGGGCTTGGGGTTAGAGCTTTCTTT. Translating it yields CASGLGVRAFF.

The V call is TRBV2, the J call TRBJ2-6; no clear D gene. Looked up from germline, CDR1 is SNHLY and CDR2 is FYNNEI. Trimming removed 7 bases at V and 0 bases at J, with 10 bases between. CDR3 length: 15 amino acids. CDR3 protein: CASKESSSGANVLTF. CDR3 sequence (DNA): TGTGCCAGCAAGGAATCCAGCTCTGGGGCCAACGTCCTGACTTTC. The full variable domain, its missing parts supplied by reference TRBV2 and TRBJ2-6, is EPEVTQTPSHQVTQMGQEVILRCVPISNHLYFYWYRQILGQKVEFLVSFYNNEISEKSEIFDDQFSVERPDGSNFTLKIRSTKLEDSAMYFCASKESSSGANVLTFGAGSRLTVL.

This clone was seen just once. V is TRBV4-1 and J is TRBJ2-1; 10 positions match TRBD2. V was clipped by 4 bases and J by 8 bases; unmatched bases: 14. This CDR3 comprises 17 residues. Germline lookup yields CDR1 MGHRA and CDR2 YSYEKL. CDR3 sequence (DNA): TGCGCCAGCAGCCTACTAGCGGGATTTTTTCCGTTCGATGAGCAGTTCTTC. Translation gives CASSLLAGFFPFDEQFF.

Remarks on this clone: Other nucleotide sequences in the sample specify the same CDR3. V is TRBV28 and J is TRBJ1-5; 7 nucleotides line up with TRBD1. The V and J ends lost 5 bases and 1 base, in that order; junction bases with no gene match: 8. The germline V gene encodes CDR1 MDHEN and CDR2 SYDVKM. CDR3 length equals 16 residues. CDR3 nucleotide sequence: TGTGCCAGCAGTCCCGAGACAGGGAAGAGCAATCAGCCCCAGCATTTT. Its protein is CASSPETGKSNQPQHF.

The chain combines TRBV7-9 with TRBJ2-7; no clear D gene. Trimming left V 5 bases short and J 2 bases short, with 19 bases between. Germline CDR1 reads SEHNR; CDR2 reads FQNEAQ (reference sequence). The CDR3 has 16 residues. The CDR3 DNA reads as TGTGCCAGCAGCCTGTTCCCGATCGTGGGCGCCTACGAGCAGTACTTC. It translates to CASSLFPIVGAYEQYF. Using reference TRBV7-9 and TRBJ2-7 for the parts outside the CDR3, the full variable domain is DTGVSQNPRHKITKRGQNVTFRCDPISEHNRLYWYRQTLGQGPEFLTYFQNEAQLEKSRLLSDRFSAERPKGSFSTLEIQRTEQGDSAMYLCASSLFPIVGAYEQYFGPGTRLTVT.

Only a few counts were recorded for this clone. J is TRBJ1-1 and V is TRBV13, with TRBD1 as a possible D gene (5 bases). CDR1 is PRHDT and CDR2 is FYEKMQ in the germline V gene (reference sequence). V lost 4 bases and J lost 9, with 12 bases in between. The CDR3 covers 12 residues. The CDR3 nucleotides are TGTGCCAGCAGCTCTCCGACAGAAAAAGCTTTCTTT. Its protein is CASSSPTEKAFF.

The rearrangement links TRBV13 to TRBJ2-7; D tentatively fits TRBD1 or TRBD2 (6 bases each). This CDR3 has 14 residues. V lost 6 bases and J 5 bases, leaving 17 bases between the germline ends. The germline CDR1 and CDR2 sequences are PRHDT and FYEKMQ (reference sequence). The CDR3 spells CASSDPGEAHEQYF. CDR3 nucleotides: TGTGCCAGCAGTGATCCAGGGGAGGCTCACGAGCAGTACTTC.

As DNA, the CDR3 is TGCGCCAGCAGCCAAACCCCTGCATTGGCTGCAACTAATGAAAAACTGTTTTTT. It translates to CASSQTPALAATNEKLFF. This chain uses TRBV4-1 with TRBJ1-4; no reliable D call. V dropped 2 bases and J dropped 0 bases, with 16 bases sitting between them. Germline lookup yields CDR1 MGHRA and CDR2 YSYEKL. CDR3 length equals 18 residues.

The chain joins TRBV18 to TRBJ2-5, with no clear D. V was cut by 3 bases and J by 1 base, with 12 bases left in between. The CDR3 totals 15 residues. Germline V gene data show CDR1 as KGHSH and CDR2 as LQKENI. In nucleotides, the CDR3 is TGTGCCAGCTCACCTGTGGGTGAAGTCCAAGAGACCCAGTACTTC. This codes for CASSPVGEVQETQYF.

The chain has TRBV19 and TRBJ2-7; D is perhaps TRBD1 or TRBD2 (5 bases each). CDR3 length: 14 residues. V lost 5 bases to trimming and J lost 2 bases, with 13 bases between them. Germline assignment: CDR1 LNHDA and CDR2 SQIVND (reference sequence). CDR3 sequence (DNA): TGTGCCAGTAGTCTCACAGGAGGCGCCTACGAGCAGTACTTC. Translating gives CASSLTGGAYEQYF. Together with reference TRBV19 and TRBJ2-7, the CDR3 gives the full variable domain: DGGITQSPKYLFRKEGQNVTLSCEQNLNHDAMYWYRQDPGQGLRLIYYSQIVNDFQKGDIAEGYSVSREKKESFPLTVTSAQKNPTAFYLCASSLTGGAYEQYFGPGTRLTVT.

There are a few counts of this clone. CDR3 loop: CASVGATGLWGYEQYF. The DNA of the CDR3 is TGTGCCAGCGTTGGGGCTACAGGGCTTTGGGGTTACGAGCAGTACTTC. V usage is TRBV27 and J usage is TRBJ2-7, with D possibly matching TRBD1 (6 bases). V was clipped by 8 bases and J by 4 bases, with 24 bases between them. Germline V lookup: CDR1 MNHEY, CDR2 SMNVEV (reference sequence). The CDR3 runs 16 residues.

The chain couples TRBV4-1 to TRBJ1-5; weak D call: TRBD1 (5 bases). The CDR3 spans 15 residues. V dropped 3 bases and J dropped 3 bases, with 12 bases sitting between them. Looked up from germline, CDR1 is MGHRA and CDR2 is YSYEKL. Written as DNA, the CDR3 is TGCGCCAGCAGCCACGATCGGGGCTTCAATCAGCCCCAGCATTTT. Residues: CASSHDRGFNQPQHF.

This clone was seen only once. V is TRBV5-6 and J is TRBJ2-1; 8 bases are shared with TRBD2. V was pared by 2 bases and J by 1 base, with 2 bases of the junction left unmatched. This CDR3 is built from 15 residues. CDR1 and CDR2 (germline): SGHDT, YYEEEE. The CDR3 nucleotides are TGTGCCAGCAGCTTACCGGGGGGGTCCTACAATGAGCAGTTCTTC. This codes for CASSLPGGSYNEQFF.

This clone appeared a few times. The chain recombines TRBV7-2 with TRBJ1-5, with D maybe TRBD1 (5 bases). The CDR3 is 15 amino acids. V shed 5 bases and J shed 6 bases, with 17 bases lying between them. Looked up from germline, CDR1 is SGHTA and CDR2 is FQGNSA. Here the CDR3 DNA reads TGTGCCAGCAGCCAAGGGACCGATGCTGGTCAGCCCCAGCATTTT. Its protein is CASSQGTDAGQPQHF.